This T cell receptor (beta chain) was sequenced during a study of technical replicates of blood from several donors. Trimming left V 6 bases short and J 3 bases short, with 9 bases between. The CDR3 extends over 13 amino acids. Germline V gives CDR1 MNHEY, CDR2 SMNVEV (reference sequence). The table came from immunoSEQ multiplex PCR; TCRdb's copy has only in-frame clones and leaves some out. Here the sample spans tens of thousands of clones, 93% being singletons. This clone was seen a handful of times. Sample: T cells isolated from PBMCs. The chain is built from TRBV27 and TRBJ2-1, with TRBD1 as a possible D gene (5 bases). This clonotype was obtained from a human donor in good health. The CDR3 protein is CASRPGNYNEQFF. In DNA, the CDR3 is TGTGCCAGCAGACCAGGGAACTACAATGAGCAGTTCTTC.